This T cell receptor beta chain derives from a study of cytomegalovirus exposure and HLA in healthy donors. Concerning this clone: Antigen unknown.

Whole-study results and caveats: Later, an analysis found that TCR clusters from the first cohort tended to co-occur in the 120 validation repertoires. The study labeled fewer than 200 TCR beta chains cytomegalovirus-associated. As was reported, the classifier diagnosed cytomegalovirus status with high specificity and sensitivity. Across donors, most TCRs were seen rarely, yet some public ones were widespread.

CDR3 length equals 17 residues. The assay was immunoSEQ multiplex PCR, and TCRdb's table has in-frame clones only and misses some. The sample holds fewer than 100,000 clones; roughly 94% are singletons and the top ten take approximately 3.5%. The clonotype was recovered from a woman under 30 in good health and CMV-seropositive. This chain joins TRBV12-2 and TRBJ1-3; the table's D call, TRBD1, was not checked against the DNA. TRBV12-2 is flagged as a pseudogene. Sequencing used PBMCs. The CDR3, as DNA: TGTGCAAGTCGCTTAGTTCCAGGGGGCGAGCCTGGAAACACCATATATTTT. This gives the protein CASRLVPGGEPGNTIYF.